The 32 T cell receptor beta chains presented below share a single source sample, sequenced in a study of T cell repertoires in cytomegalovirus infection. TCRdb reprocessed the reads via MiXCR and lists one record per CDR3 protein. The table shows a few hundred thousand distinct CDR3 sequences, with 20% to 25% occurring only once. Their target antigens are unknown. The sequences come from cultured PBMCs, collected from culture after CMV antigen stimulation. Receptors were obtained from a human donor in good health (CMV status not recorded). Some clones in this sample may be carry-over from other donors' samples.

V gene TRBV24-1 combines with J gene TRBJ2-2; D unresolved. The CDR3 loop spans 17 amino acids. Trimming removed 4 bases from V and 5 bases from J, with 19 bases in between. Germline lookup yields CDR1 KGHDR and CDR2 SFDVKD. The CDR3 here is CATSDPTRSGYTGELFF. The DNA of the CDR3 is TGTGCCACCAGTGACCCCACCAGATCCGGTTATACCGGGGAGCTGTTTTTT.

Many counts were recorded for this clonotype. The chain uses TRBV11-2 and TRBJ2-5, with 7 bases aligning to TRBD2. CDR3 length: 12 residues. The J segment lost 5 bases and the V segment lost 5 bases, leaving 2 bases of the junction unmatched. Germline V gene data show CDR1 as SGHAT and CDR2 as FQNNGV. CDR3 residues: CASSTSEETQYF. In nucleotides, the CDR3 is TGTGCCAGCAGCACTAGCGAGGAGACCCAGTACTTC.

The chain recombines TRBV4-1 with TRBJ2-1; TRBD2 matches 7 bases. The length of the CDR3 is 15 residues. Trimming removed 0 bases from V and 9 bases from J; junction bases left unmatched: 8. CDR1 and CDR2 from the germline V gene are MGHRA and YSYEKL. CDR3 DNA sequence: TGCGCCAGCAGCCAAGAGCGTGGACTAGAAGGTGAGCAGTTCTTC. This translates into CASSQERGLEGEQFF.

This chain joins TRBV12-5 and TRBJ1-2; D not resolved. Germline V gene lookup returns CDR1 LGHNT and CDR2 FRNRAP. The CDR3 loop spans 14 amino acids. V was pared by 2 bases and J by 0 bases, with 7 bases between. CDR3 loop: CASGLSGTNYGYTF. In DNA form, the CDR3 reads TGTGCTAGTGGTTTGTCTGGGACTAACTATGGCTACACCTTC. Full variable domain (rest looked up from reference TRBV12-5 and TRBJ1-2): DARVTQTPRHKVTEMGQEVTMRCQPILGHNTVFWYRQTMMQGLELLAYFRNRAPLDDSGMPKDRFSAEMPDATLATLKIQPSEPRDSAVYFCASGLSGTNYGYTFGSGTRLTVV.

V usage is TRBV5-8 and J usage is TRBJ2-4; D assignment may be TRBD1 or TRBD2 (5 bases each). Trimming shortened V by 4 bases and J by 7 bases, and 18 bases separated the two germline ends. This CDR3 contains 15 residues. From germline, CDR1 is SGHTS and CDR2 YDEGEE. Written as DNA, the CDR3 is TGTGCCAGCAGCCCGGGACGGATTAGAGGGAACATTCAGTACTTC. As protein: CASSPGRIRGNIQYF. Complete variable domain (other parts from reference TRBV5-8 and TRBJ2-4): EAGVTQSPTHLIKTRGQQATLRCSPISGHTSVYWYQQALGLGLQFLLWYDEGEERNRGNFPPRFSGRQFPNYSSELNVNALELEDSALYLCASSPGRIRGNIQYFGAGTRLSVL.

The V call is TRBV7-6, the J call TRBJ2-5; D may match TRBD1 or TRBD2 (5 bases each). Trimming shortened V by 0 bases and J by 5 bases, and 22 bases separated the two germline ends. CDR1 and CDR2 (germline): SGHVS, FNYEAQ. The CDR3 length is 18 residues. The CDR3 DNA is TGTGCCAGCAGCTTAGCCCCCTCAACAACTGGGGGTCGGGAGACCCAGTACTTC. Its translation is CASSLAPSTTGGRETQYF.

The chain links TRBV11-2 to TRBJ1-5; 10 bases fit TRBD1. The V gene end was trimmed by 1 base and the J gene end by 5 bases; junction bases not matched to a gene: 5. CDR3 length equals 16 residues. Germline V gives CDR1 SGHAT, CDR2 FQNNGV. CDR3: CASSLGVGQGYQPQHF. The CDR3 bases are TGTGCCAGCAGCTTAGGGGTGGGACAGGGGTATCAGCCCCAGCATTTT.

CDR3 in amino acids: CASKQGGIQYF. CDR3 in DNA: TGTGCCAGCAAACAGGGGGGCATTCAGTACTTC. The chain links TRBV6-5 to TRBJ2-4; 8 nucleotides line up with TRBD1. Germline V gene sequence: CDR1 MNHEY, CDR2 SVGAGI. The CDR3 consists of 11 residues. V trimming: 7 bases; J trimming: 9 bases; junction bases outside the gene matches: 2.

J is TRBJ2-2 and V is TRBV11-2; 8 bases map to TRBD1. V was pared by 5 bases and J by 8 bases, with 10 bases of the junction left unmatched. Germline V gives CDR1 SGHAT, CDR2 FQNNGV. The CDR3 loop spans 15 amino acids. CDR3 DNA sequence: TGTGCCAGCAGCCCCAATTCAGGGGGCCGTGGGGAGCTGTTTTTT. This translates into CASSPNSGGRGELFF.

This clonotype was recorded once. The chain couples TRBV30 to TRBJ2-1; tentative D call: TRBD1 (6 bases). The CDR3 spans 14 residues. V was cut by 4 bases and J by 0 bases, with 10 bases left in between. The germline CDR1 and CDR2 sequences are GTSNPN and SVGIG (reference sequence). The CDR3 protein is CAWTRGSSYNEQFF. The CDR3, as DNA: TGTGCCTGGACAAGGGGGAGCTCCTACAATGAGCAGTTCTTC.

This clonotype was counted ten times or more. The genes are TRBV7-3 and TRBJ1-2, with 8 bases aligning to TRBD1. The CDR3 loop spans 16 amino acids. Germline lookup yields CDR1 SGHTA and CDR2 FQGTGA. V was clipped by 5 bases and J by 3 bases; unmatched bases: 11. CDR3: CASSKYGQGLDYGYTF. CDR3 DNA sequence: TGTGCCAGCAGCAAATACGGACAGGGTTTGGACTATGGCTACACCTTC.

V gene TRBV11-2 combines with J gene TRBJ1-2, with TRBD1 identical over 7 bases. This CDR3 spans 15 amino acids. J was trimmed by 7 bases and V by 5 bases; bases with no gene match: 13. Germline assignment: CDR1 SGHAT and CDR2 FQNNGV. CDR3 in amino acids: CASSLVTGGGSGYTF. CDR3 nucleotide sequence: TGTGCCAGCAGCCTAGTAACGGGAGGGGGCTCTGGCTACACCTTC.

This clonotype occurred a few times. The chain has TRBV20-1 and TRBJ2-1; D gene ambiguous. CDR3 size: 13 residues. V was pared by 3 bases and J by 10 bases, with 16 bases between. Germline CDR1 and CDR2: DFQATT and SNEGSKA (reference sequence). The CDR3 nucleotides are TGCAGTGCTAGTCGGGTAGGCGTTGGGGAGCAGTTCTTC. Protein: CSASRVGVGEQFF.

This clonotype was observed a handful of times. DNA for the CDR3: TGTGCCAGCAGCCAAGAATACTTCTCTGGAAACACCATATATTTT. Translated: CASSQEYFSGNTIYF. The chain links TRBV14 to TRBJ1-3; D is unresolved. CDR1 is SGHDN, CDR2 FVKESK, per germline. V lost 0 bases to trimming and J lost 0 bases, with 6 bases between them. The CDR3 runs 15 residues.

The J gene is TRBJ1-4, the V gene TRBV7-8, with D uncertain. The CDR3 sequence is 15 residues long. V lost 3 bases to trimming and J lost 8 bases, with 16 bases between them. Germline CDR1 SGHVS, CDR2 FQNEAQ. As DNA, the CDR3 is TGTGCCAGCAGCTTTCTGCGGACCCGAGGCGAAAAACTGTTTTTT. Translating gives CASSFLRTRGEKLFF.

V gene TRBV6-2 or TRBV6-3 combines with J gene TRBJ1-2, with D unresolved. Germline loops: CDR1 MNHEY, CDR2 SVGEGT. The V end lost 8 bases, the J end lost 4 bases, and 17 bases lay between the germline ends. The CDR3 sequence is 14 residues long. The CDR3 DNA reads TGTGCCAGCCGCGCTGTCGGAGGTGCCTATGGCTACACCTTC. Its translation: CASRAVGGAYGYTF.

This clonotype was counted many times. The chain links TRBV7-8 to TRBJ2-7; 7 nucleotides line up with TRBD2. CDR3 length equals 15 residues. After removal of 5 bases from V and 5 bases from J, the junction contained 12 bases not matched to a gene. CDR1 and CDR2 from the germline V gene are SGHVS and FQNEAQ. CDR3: CASSTQAGLAHEQYF. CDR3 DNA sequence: TGTGCCAGCAGCACTCAAGCGGGATTGGCCCACGAGCAGTACTTC.

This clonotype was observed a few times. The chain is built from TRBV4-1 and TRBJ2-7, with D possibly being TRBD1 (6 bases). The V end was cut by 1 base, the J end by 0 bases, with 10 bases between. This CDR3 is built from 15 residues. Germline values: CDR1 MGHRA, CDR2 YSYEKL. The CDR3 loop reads CASSQVQGSSYEQYV. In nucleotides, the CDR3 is TGCGCCAGCAGCCAAGTTCAGGGGTCCTCCTACGAGCAGTACGTC.

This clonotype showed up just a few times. The CDR3 spells CASSIGQGVAQPQHF. CDR3 DNA: TGTGCCAGTAGTATTGGCCAGGGGGTCGCTCAGCCCCAGCATTTT. The V call is TRBV19, the J call TRBJ1-5, with 7 bases identical to TRBD1. V lost 3 bases to trimming and J lost 6 bases; unmatched junction nucleotides: 8. Germline CDR1 and CDR2: LNHDA and SQIVND (reference sequence). The CDR3 consists of 15 residues.

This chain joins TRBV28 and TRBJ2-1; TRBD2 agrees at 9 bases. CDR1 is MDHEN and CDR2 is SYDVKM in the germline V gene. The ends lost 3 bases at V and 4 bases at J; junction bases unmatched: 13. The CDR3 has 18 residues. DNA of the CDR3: TGTGCCAGCAGTTTTCTACAGGGGCTGCTAGCGGGGTACAATGAGCAGTTCTTC. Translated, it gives CASSFLQGLLAGYNEQFF.

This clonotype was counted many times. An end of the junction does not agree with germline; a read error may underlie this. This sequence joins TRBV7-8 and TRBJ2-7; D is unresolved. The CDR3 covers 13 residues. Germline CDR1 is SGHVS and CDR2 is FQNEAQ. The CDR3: CASSLLNLGYPHF. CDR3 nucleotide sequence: TGTGCCAGCAGCTTATTAAATTTGGGGTATCCGCACTTC.

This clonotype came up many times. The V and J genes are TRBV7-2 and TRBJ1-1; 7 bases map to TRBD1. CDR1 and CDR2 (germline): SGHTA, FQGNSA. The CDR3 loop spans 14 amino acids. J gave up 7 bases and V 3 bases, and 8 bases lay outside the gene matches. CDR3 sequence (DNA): TGTGCCAGCAGCTTCAGACAGGGAACGGGTGAAGCTTTCTTT. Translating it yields CASSFRQGTGEAFF.

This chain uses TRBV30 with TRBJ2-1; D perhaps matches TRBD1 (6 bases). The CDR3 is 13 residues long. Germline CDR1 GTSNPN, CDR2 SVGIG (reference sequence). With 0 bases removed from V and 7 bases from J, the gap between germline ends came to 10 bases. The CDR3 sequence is CAWSVQGGNEQFF. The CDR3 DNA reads TGTGCCTGGAGTGTACAGGGTGGTAATGAGCAGTTCTTC.

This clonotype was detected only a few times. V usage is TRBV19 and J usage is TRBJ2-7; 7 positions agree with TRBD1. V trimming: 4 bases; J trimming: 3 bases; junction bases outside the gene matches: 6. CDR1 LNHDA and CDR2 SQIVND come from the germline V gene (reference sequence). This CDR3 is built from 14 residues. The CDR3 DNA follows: TGTGCCAGTAGTAAATCCGGGACAGACTACGAGCAGTACTTC. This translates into CASSKSGTDYEQYF.

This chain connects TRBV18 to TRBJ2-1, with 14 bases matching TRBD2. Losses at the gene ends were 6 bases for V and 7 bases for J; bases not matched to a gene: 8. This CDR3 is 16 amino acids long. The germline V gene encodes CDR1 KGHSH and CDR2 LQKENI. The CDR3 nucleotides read TGTGCCAGCTCCCTTTCGACTAGCGGGAGGGGGAATGAGCAGTTCTTC. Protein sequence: CASSLSTSGRGNEQFF.

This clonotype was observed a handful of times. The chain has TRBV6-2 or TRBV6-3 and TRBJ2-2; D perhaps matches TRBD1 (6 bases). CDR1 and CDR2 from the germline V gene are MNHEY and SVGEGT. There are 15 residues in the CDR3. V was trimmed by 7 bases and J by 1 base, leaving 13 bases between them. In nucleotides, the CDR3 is TGTGCCAGCAACTTTCGCAGGGGGAACACCGGGGAGCTGTTTTTT. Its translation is CASNFRRGNTGELFF.

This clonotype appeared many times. The CDR3 is CASSLGRGSTYEQYF. CDR3 DNA sequence: TGTGCCAGCAGCTTGGGGCGCGGGAGCACCTACGAGCAGTACTTC. This chain joins TRBV7-8 and TRBJ2-7, with TRBD2 matching 7 bases. Germline CDR1 reads SGHVS; CDR2 reads FQNEAQ. The CDR3 has 15 amino acids. The V and J ends lost 3 bases and 2 bases, in that order; junction bases with no gene match: 7.

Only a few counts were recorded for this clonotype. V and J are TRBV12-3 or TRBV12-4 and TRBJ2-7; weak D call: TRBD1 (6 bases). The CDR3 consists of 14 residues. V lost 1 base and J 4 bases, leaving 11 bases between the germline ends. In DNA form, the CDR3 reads TGTGCCAGCAGTTTAGGGACAGAAGGATACGAGCAGTACGTC. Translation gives CASSLGTEGYEQYV.

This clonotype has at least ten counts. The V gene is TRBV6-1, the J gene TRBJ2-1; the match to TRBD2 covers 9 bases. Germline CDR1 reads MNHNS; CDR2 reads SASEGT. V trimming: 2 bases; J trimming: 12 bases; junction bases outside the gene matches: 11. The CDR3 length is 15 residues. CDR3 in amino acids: CASSERLAGNSWQFF. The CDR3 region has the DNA TGTGCCAGCAGTGAAAGGCTAGCGGGGAACTCTTGGCAGTTCTTC.

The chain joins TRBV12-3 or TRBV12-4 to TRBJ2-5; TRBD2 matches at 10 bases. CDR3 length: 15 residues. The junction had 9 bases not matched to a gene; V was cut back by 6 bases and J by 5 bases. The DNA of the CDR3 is TGTGCCAGCAGCAACAGCGGGAGGGCCGGGGAGACCCAGTACTTC. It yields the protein CASSNSGRAGETQYF.

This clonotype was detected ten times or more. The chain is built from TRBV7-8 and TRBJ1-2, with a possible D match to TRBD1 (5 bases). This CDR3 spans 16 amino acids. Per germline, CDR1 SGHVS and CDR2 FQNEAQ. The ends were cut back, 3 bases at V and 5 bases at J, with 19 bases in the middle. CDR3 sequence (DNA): TGTGCCAGCAGCTTGATGCGCCAGGTGGGACTTTATGGCTACACCTTC. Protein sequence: CASSLMRQVGLYGYTF.

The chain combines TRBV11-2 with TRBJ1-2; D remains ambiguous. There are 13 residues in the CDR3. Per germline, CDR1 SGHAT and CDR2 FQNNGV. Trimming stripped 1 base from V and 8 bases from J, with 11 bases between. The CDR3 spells CASSLVPREGYTF. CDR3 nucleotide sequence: TGTGCCAGCAGCTTAGTGCCCCGGGAGGGCTACACCTTC.